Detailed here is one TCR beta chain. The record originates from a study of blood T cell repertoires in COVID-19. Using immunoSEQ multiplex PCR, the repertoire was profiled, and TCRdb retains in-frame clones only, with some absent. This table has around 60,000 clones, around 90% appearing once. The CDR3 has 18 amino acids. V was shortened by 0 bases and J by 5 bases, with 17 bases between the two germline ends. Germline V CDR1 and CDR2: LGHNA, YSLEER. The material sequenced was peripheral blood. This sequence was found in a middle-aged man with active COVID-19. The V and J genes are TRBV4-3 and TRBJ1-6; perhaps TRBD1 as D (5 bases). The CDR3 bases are TGCGCCAGCAGCCAAGATCAAGTAGTCGACAGCAATAATTCACCCCTCCACTTT. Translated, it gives CASSQDQVVDSNNSPLHF.